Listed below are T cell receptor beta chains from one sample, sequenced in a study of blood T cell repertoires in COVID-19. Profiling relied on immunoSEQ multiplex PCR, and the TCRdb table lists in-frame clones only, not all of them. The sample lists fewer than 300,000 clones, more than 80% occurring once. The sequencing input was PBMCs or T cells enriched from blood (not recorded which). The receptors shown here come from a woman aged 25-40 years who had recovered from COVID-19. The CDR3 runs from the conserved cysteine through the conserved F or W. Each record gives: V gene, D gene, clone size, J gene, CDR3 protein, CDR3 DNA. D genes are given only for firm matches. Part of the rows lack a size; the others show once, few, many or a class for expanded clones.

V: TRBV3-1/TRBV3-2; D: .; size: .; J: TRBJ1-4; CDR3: CASSQASGEKLFF; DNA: TGTGCCAGCAGCCAGGCCTCGGGGGAAAAACTGTTTTTT
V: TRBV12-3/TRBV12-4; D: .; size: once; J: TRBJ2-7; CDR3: CASSFRDPYEQYF; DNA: TGTGCCAGCAGTTTCAGGGATCCCTACGAGCAGTACTTC
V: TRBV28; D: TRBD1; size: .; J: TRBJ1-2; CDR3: CASSVNRGRSYGYTF; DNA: TGTGCCAGCAGTGTAAACAGGGGGCGAAGCTATGGCTACACCTTC
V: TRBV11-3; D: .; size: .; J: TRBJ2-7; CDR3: CASSLGLATYEQYF; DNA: TGTGCCAGCAGCTTAGGTCTAGCTACCTACGAGCAGTACTTC
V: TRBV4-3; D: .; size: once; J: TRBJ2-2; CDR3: CASSQEATGELFF; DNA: TGCGCCAGCAGCCAAGAAGCCACCGGGGAGCTGTTTTTT
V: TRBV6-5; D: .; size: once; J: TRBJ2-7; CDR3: CASSYSYGLYEQYF; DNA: TGTGCCAGCAGTTACTCGTATGGGCTCTACGAGCAGTACTTC
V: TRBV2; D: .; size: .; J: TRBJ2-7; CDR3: CASSEDQPSYEQYF; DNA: TGTGCCAGCAGTGAAGACCAACCTAGCTACGAGCAGTACTTC
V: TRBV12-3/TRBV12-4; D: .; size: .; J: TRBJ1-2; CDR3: CASSPQGIGGYTF; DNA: TGTGCCAGCAGCCCACAGGGTATAGGTGGCTACACCTTC
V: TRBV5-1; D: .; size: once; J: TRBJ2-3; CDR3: CASSRSNSLGTDTQYF; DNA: TGCGCCAGCAGCCGGAGTAATAGTCTGGGCACAGATACGCAGTATTTT
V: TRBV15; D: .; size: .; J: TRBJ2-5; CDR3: CATSRDQLDYRQETQYF; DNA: TGTGCCACCAGCAGAGATCAGTTGGACTATCGACAAGAGACCCAGTACTTC
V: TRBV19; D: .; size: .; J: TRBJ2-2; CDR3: CASSIVGSYAGELFF; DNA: TGTGCCAGTAGTATAGTAGGGAGCTACGCCGGGGAGCTGTTTTTT
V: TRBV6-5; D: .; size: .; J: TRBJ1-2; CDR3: CASSHPQGYGYTF; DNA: TGTGCCAGCAGTCATCCCCAGGGGTATGGCTACACCTTC
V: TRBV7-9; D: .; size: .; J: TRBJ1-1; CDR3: CASRYAIGGVTEAFF; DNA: TGTGCCAGCAGATATGCAATCGGGGGGGTAACTGAAGCTTTCTTT
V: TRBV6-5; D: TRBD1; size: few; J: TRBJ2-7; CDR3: CASSYSRTGAYEQYF; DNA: TGTGCCAGCAGTTACTCCCGGACAGGCGCCTACGAGCAGTACTTC
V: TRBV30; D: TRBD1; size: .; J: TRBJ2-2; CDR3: CAWSKGQVLTGELFF; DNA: TGTGCCTGGTCAAAGGGACAGGTGCTCACCGGGGAGCTGTTTTTT
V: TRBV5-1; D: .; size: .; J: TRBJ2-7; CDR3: CASFRGDGSYEQYF; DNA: TGCGCCAGCTTCAGGGGGGACGGCTCCTACGAGCAGTACTTC
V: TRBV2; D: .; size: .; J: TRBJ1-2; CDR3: CASSRREDYGYTF; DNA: TGTGCCAGCAGTCGCAGGGAGGACTATGGCTACACCTTC
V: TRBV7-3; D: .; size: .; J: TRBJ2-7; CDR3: CASSLYGSAFAEQYF; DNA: TGTGCCAGCAGCTTATATGGCAGTGCATTCGCCGAGCAGTACTTC
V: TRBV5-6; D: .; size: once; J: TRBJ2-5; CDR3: CASSLGQGLETQYF; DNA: TGTGCCAGCAGCTTGGGGCAGGGGTTGGAGACCCAGTACTTC
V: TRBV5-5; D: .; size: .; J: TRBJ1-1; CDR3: CASSGTGMNTEAFF; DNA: TGTGCCAGCAGCGGAACAGGGATGAACACTGAAGCTTTCTTT